Listed here are 20 T cell receptor beta chains from one sample, sequenced in a study of blood T cell repertoires in COVID-19 (TCRdb year 2020). The library was obtained by the immunoSEQ multiplex PCR assay. Here the immuneACCESS table is served through TCRdb, limited to in-frame sequences with V and J called. Missing clones are a known gap in these copies; in checked studies unresolved V genes cover under half, and the rest lacks a known reason. This sample gives around 130,000 clones in total; 77% of them show up just once. 7.9% of the sample is taken by the ten largest. Specimen: peripheral blood. The receptors stem from a human donor in a cohort sampled during active COVID-19.

V is TRBV7-9 and J is TRBJ2-7, with D tentatively TRBD2 (6 bases). The germline V gene encodes CDR1 SEHNR and CDR2 FQNEAQ (reference sequence). The CDR3 runs to 13 residues. V was pared by 0 bases and J by 4 bases, with 7 bases between. The CDR3 region has the DNA TGTGCCAGCAGCTTAGCGGAGGGTTACGAGCAGTACTTC. Translation gives CASSLAEGYEQYF. The variable domain in full, completed from reference TRBV7-9 and TRBJ2-7, reads DTGVSQNPRHKITKRGQNVTFRCDPISEHNRLYWYRQTLGQGPEFLTYFQNEAQLEKSRLLSDRFSAERPKGSFSTLEIQRTEQGDSAMYLCASSLAEGYEQYFGPGTRLTVT.

The rearrangement uses TRBV28 and TRBJ2-2; D is uncertain. The CDR3 runs 13 residues. Germline V gene lookup returns CDR1 MDHEN and CDR2 SYDVKM. The V gene lost 7 bases and the J gene lost 2 bases, with 8 bases spanning the gap. CDR3 coding DNA: TGTGCCAGCATATCTAGAAACACCGGGGAGCTGTTTTTT. Translating gives CASISRNTGELFF.

The V and J genes are TRBV27 and TRBJ1-1; the match to TRBD1 covers 7 bases. Germline trimming cut 4 bases from V and 0 bases from J; bases unmatched to any gene: 2. This CDR3 region has 14 residues. Germline V lookup: CDR1 MNHEY, CDR2 SMNVEV (reference sequence). DNA for the CDR3: TGTGCCAGCAGTTCGGGACAGATGAACACTGAAGCTTTCTTT. Amino acids: CASSSGQMNTEAFF.

The chain combines TRBV3-1 (or the pseudogene TRBV3-2) with TRBJ2-5, with a possible D match to TRBD1 (5 bases). With 5 bases removed from V and 4 bases from J, the gap between germline ends came to 8 bases. Germline assignment: CDR1 LGHDT and CDR2 YNNKEL (reference sequence). The CDR3 is 12 amino acids. As DNA, the CDR3 is TGTGCCAGCAGCTCCGACAGAGAGACCCAGTACTTC. As protein: CASSSDRETQYF.

The chain recombines TRBV14 with TRBJ1-2; D remains unclear. The CDR3 consists of 13 residues. Germline V gene data show CDR1 as SGHDN and CDR2 as FVKESK. V shed 1 base and J shed 4 bases, with 7 bases lying between them. DNA for the CDR3: TGTGCCAGCAGCCAAGTCCATTTCTATGGCTACACCTTC. It codes for CASSQVHFYGYTF.

This chain uses TRBV5-4 with TRBJ2-5, with 7 bases that match TRBD1. Trimming at V came to 4 bases and at J to 2 bases, leaving 8 bases not matched to a gene. Germline loops: CDR1 SGHNT, CDR2 YYREEE (reference sequence). The length of the CDR3 is 15 residues. CDR3 DNA: TGTGCCAGCAGCCCACCCTTGGGACAGCAAGAGACCCAGTACTTC. Protein product: CASSPPLGQQETQYF.

The chain couples TRBV6-5 to TRBJ2-3, with 11 bases fitting TRBD1. Per germline, CDR1 MNHEY and CDR2 SVGAGI. After removal of 4 bases from V and 5 bases from J, the junction contained 5 bases not matched to a gene. CDR3 size: 15 residues. CDR3 DNA sequence: TGTGCCAGCAGTTCCGGGACAGGGGGTGGAGATACGCAGTATTTT. Its translation: CASSSGTGGGDTQYF.

The V call is TRBV5-1, the J call TRBJ2-5, with 11 bases matching TRBD1. Germline lookup yields CDR1 SGHRS and CDR2 YFSETQ. The CDR3 covers 15 residues. The ends lost 3 bases at V and 2 bases at J; junction bases unmatched: 3. The DNA for the CDR3 is TGCGCCAGCAGCTCGGGACAGGGGGTTCAAGAGACCCAGTACTTC. Protein sequence: CASSSGQGVQETQYF.

This clone was found once. As DNA, the CDR3 is TGTGCCAGCAGCTTAAATCTAGCGGGAGAGAGCGAGCAGTACTTC. Translated, it gives CASSLNLAGESEQYF. The chain is built from TRBV7-2 and TRBJ2-7; 10 bases are shared with TRBD2. CDR3 length: 15 amino acids. V was pared by 2 bases and J by 6 bases, with 7 bases of the junction left unmatched. The germline V gene encodes CDR1 SGHTA and CDR2 FQGNSA.

The chain carries TRBV11-2 and TRBJ2-7; D gene ambiguous. Germline CDR1 and CDR2: SGHAT and FQNNGV. The ends were cut back, 1 base at V and 1 base at J, with 8 bases in the middle. The CDR3 consists of 14 residues. CDR3 sequence: CASSLAAGSYEQYF. CDR3 DNA: TGTGCCAGCAGCTTAGCGGCAGGTTCCTACGAGCAGTACTTC.

In this sample, this clone turned up once. The chain carries TRBV5-4 and TRBJ1-6; 7 nucleotides align to TRBD1. CDR3 size: 15 residues. Looked up from germline, CDR1 is SGHNT and CDR2 is YYREEE (reference sequence). Trimming cost V 1 base and J 7 bases; bases outside gene matches: 5. The CDR3 here is CASSLTGDSNSPLHF. CDR3 DNA sequence: TGTGCCAGCAGCTTGACAGGGGACAGCAATTCACCCCTCCACTTT.

The rearrangement links TRBV2 to TRBJ2-7, with D tentatively TRBD1 (6 bases). The length of the CDR3 is 13 residues. Between the trimmed V and J ends, which lost 5 bases and 2 bases, there was a span of 10 bases. Germline lookup yields CDR1 SNHLY and CDR2 FYNNEI. CDR3 region: CASSRDKTYEQYF. In DNA, the CDR3 is TGTGCCAGCAGTCGGGACAAAACCTACGAGCAGTACTTC.

The rearrangement uses TRBV19 and TRBJ2-5; the match to TRBD2 covers 7 bases. Looked up from germline, CDR1 is LNHDA and CDR2 is SQIVND (reference sequence). The V segment lost 11 bases and the J segment 2 bases; nucleotides outside the gene matches: 8. This CDR3 contains 13 residues. The CDR3 region is CASSPGGQETQYF. In nucleotides, the CDR3 is TGTGCCTCCTCCCCCGGGGGGCAAGAGACCCAGTACTTC.

A single count supports this clone. CDR3 nucleotide sequence: TGTGCCGCCGAGGACTCATTACAGGGCCCTTGGAGTCCTAACTATGGCTACACCTTC. Its protein product is CAAEDSLQGPWSPNYGYTF. The rearrangement uses TRBV10-3 and TRBJ1-2; D might be TRBD1 (6 bases). Germline V gives CDR1 ENHRY, CDR2 SYGVKD. Trimming removed 11 bases from V and 0 bases from J, with 31 bases in between. This CDR3 comprises 19 residues.

CDR3 coding DNA: TGTGCCAGCAGTTTCGGAGCCTACGAGCAGTACTTC. Translation gives CASSFGAYEQYF. The chain is built from TRBV12-3 or TRBV12-4 and TRBJ2-7, with unresolved D. The germline V and J ends were trimmed by 3 bases and 2 bases, with 5 bases remaining between them. This CDR3 contains 12 residues.

This chain links TRBV24-1 with TRBJ2-5, with D tentatively TRBD1 (6 bases). Between the trimmed V and J ends, which lost 4 bases and 5 bases, there was a span of 10 bases. The CDR3 has 13 amino acids. CDR1 KGHDR and CDR2 SFDVKD come from the germline V gene. CDR3 residues: CATSDLDRETQYF. The CDR3 DNA reads as TGTGCCACCAGTGACCTTGACAGGGAGACCCAGTACTTC.

The chain has TRBV12-5 and TRBJ2-7; 10 bases line up with TRBD1. The CDR3 is made up of 14 amino acids. Germline CDR1 reads LGHNT; CDR2 reads FRNRAP. The V and J ends lost 1 base and 5 bases, in that order; junction bases with no gene match: 2. The CDR3 DNA reads as TGTGCTAGTGGTTTGGGGGACAGGGGTCACGAGCAGTACTTC. The encoded protein is CASGLGDRGHEQYF.

The J gene is TRBJ2-7, the V gene TRBV19; 8 nucleotides agree with TRBD1. With V trimmed by 7 bases and J by 0 bases, 5 bases remained unmatched. This CDR3 comprises 14 residues. The germline gives CDR1 LNHDA, CDR2 SQIVND (reference sequence). The CDR3, as DNA: TGTGCCAGTACCCGGACAGGGAGCTCCTACGAGCAGTACTTC. Protein: CASTRTGSSYEQYF.

The CDR3 nucleotides read TGTGCCAGCAGCACCGCCGACAGGGGGTTAGGCTATGGCTACACCTTC. It is translated as CASSTADRGLGYGYTF. The chain employs TRBV9 and TRBJ1-2; 9 nucleotides align to TRBD1. V lost 4 bases and J lost 4; bases outside the gene matches: 11. From germline, CDR1 is SGDLS and CDR2 YYNGEE. This CDR3 has 16 residues.

The V call is TRBV20-1, the J call TRBJ2-7; TRBD2 matches 11 bases. CDR3 length equals 15 residues. J lost 4 bases, V lost 3 bases, and 8 bases had no gene match. Germline CDR1 reads DFQATT; CDR2 reads SNEGSKA (reference sequence). The CDR3 nucleotides read TGCAGTGCTAGTTCCCCAACTAGCGGGGGATACGAGCAGTACTTC. Protein: CSASSPTSGGYEQYF.